The clone carrying this T cell receptor (beta chain) was seen just once. What it binds is not known. Generated by immunoSEQ multiplex PCR, the TCRdb table keeps only in-frame clones and is missing some. The repertoire includes just over 45,000 clones, under 75% of them detected once, and about 13% sits in the top ten. This sample was included in a study of cytotoxic CD8 clonotypes in ibrutinib-treated CLL. Study-wide points: Clonality was higher at ibrutinib response and returned toward baseline at progression.

This CDR3 spans 14 amino acids. Deletions cut 3 bases from V and 6 bases from J, with 12 bases between. From germline, CDR1 is SNHLY and CDR2 FYNNEI. This rearrangement joins TRBV2 to TRBJ2-1, with D possibly TRBD2 on 5 matching bases. The clonotype originates from a human donor with chronic lymphocytic leukemia. This material consisted of PBMCs, taken after 12 months of ibrutinib treatment. The CDR3 reads CASSDTGLPNEQFF. CDR3 DNA: TGTGCCAGCAGTGATACCGGACTTCCCAATGAGCAGTTCTTC.